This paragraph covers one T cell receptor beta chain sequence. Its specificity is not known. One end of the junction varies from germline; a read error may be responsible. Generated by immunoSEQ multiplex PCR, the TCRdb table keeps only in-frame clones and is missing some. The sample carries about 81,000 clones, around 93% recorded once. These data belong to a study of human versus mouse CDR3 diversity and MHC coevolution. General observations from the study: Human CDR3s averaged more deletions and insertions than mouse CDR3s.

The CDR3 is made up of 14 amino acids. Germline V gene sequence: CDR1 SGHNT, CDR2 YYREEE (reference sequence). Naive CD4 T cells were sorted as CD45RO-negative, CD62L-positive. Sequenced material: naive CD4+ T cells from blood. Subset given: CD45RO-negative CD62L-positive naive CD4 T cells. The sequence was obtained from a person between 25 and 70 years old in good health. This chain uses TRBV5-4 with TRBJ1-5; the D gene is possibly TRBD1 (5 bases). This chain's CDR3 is CASSLEGADQPQHF. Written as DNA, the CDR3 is TGTGCCAGCAGTTTGGAAGGGGCAGATCAGCCCCAGCATTTT.